The next 10 T cell receptor beta chains were all read from a single sample in a study of shared clonotypes between healthy human individuals. Using immunoSEQ multiplex PCR, the repertoire was profiled, and TCRdb retains in-frame clones only, with some absent. The sample holds about 490,000 clones, 60% to 85% seen once. Sequencing was performed on PBMCs. The receptors originated from a woman aged 35 to 49 in good health. Some clones in this sample may be carry-over from other donors' samples.

The V and J genes are TRBV19 and TRBJ1-2; 7 nucleotides line up with TRBD1. There are 13 residues in the CDR3. Germline values: CDR1 LNHDA, CDR2 SQIVND (reference sequence). V dropped 5 bases and J dropped 4; count of bases not matched to a gene: 4. The CDR3 is CASSLQGLYGYTF. CDR3 DNA: TGTGCCAGTAGTCTACAGGGGCTCTATGGCTACACCTTC.

This sequence joins TRBV7-6 and TRBJ1-5; D gene uncertain. Germline values: CDR1 SGHVS, CDR2 FNYEAQ. V shed 4 bases and J shed 4 bases, with 11 bases lying between them. This CDR3 is 14 amino acids long. Here the CDR3 reads CASSSQVTNQPQHF. The CDR3 DNA reads as TGTGCCAGCAGCTCTCAGGTGACGAATCAGCCCCAGCATTTT.

This chain links TRBV7-9 with TRBJ2-2; 8 positions match TRBD1. CDR1 and CDR2 from the germline V gene are SEHNR and FQNEAQ (reference sequence). The CDR3 is 15 amino acids. The V gene end was trimmed by 6 bases and the J gene end by 0 bases; junction bases not matched to a gene: 3. The DNA for the CDR3 is TGTGCCAGCAGTCGACAGGGGACGAACACCGGGGAGCTGTTTTTT. Translation gives CASSRQGTNTGELFF.

This clone was seen only a few times. The chain is built from TRBV7-9 and TRBJ2-1; D is unclear. The CDR3 contains 16 residues. V was pared by 5 bases and J by 0 bases, with 14 bases between. Germline V CDR1 and CDR2: SEHNR, FQNEAQ (reference sequence). CDR3 nucleotide sequence: TGTGCCAGCAGCACCGGAGAAGGTAGCTCCTACAATGAGCAGTTCTTC. Protein sequence: CASSTGEGSSYNEQFF.

This clone was detected a few times. In nucleotides, the CDR3 is TGTGCCAGCAGTTACCCCGGTAGGCCGCCCTACGAGCAGTACTTC. The encoded protein is CASSYPGRPPYEQYF. The genes are TRBV6-5 and TRBJ2-7, with no clear D. CDR1 and CDR2 (germline): MNHEY, SVGAGI. This CDR3 is 15 amino acids long. Between the trimmed V and J ends, which lost 2 bases and 2 bases, there was a span of 13 bases.

The rearrangement links TRBV10-1 to TRBJ2-2, with a weak D call TRBD2 (6 bases). Trimming removed 4 bases at V and 5 bases at J, with 11 bases between. Germline-derived CDR1 and CDR2 are WNHNN and SYGVQD (reference sequence). The CDR3 is 14 residues long. This chain's CDR3 is CASSGLGRTGELFF. DNA of the CDR3: TGCGCCAGCAGTGGGCTAGGGAGGACCGGGGAGCTGTTTTTT.

This clone was recorded once. The chain uses TRBV28 and TRBJ1-4, with D tentatively TRBD1 (5 bases). V was clipped by 3 bases and J by 7 bases, with 12 bases between them. CDR1 is MDHEN and CDR2 is SYDVKM in the germline V gene. This CDR3 contains 14 residues. CDR3 sequence reads: CASSFGGLGEKLFF. Written as DNA, the CDR3 is TGTGCCAGCAGTTTCGGGGGGTTGGGTGAAAAACTGTTTTTT.

The chain links TRBV10-3 to TRBJ2-7; 11 bases agree with TRBD2. The CDR3 consists of 15 residues. V shed 2 bases and J 2 bases; nucleotides not matched to a gene: 2. The germline CDR1 and CDR2 sequences are ENHRY and SYGVKD. The CDR3 coding sequence is TGTGCCATCAGTGAGCCGGGACTAGCGGCCTACGAGCAGTACTTC. Amino acid sequence: CAISEPGLAAYEQYF.

V gene TRBV7-6 combines with J gene TRBJ2-2; D may be TRBD2 (6 bases). CDR3 length: 16 amino acids. Germline V lookup: CDR1 SGHVS, CDR2 FNYEAQ. V was trimmed by 2 bases and J by 2 bases, leaving 12 bases between them. The DNA for the CDR3 is TGTGCCAGCAGCTTAATGGGCGGGACCAACACCGGGGAGCTGTTTTTT. This encodes CASSLMGGTNTGELFF.

The CDR3 loop is CASSQSPDNYNYGYTF. The DNA of the CDR3 is TGTGCCAGCAGCCAATCGCCGGACAACTATAACTATGGCTACACCTTC. The chain has TRBV16 and TRBJ1-2; a weak D match, TRBD1 (5 bases). Trimming took 0 bases from V and 1 from J, leaving 12 bases between them. The CDR3 loop spans 16 amino acids. Germline values: CDR1 KGHSY, CDR2 FQNENV.